This T cell receptor beta chain was documented in a study of cytomegalovirus exposure and HLA in healthy donors. Study-wide results and caveats: Donors belonging to an Asian-associated ancestry cluster reportedly showed fewer N-insertions in productive TCRs than the roughly 670-donor mean, according to what a later analysis found. A few V segments could not be told apart, such as TRBV6-2 and TRBV6-3, and were left out.

CDR1 and CDR2 (germline): LGHNT, FRNRAP. Trimming pared 2 bases from V and 3 bases from J, leaving 16 bases between. The CDR3 runs 17 residues. On this clone: Its antigen is not known.

The primer mix had 60 Vbeta and 13 Jbeta primers. Method: immunoSEQ multiplex PCR; TCRdb's copy keeps in-frame clones and lacks some. The table records 200,000 to 250,000 clones, 70% to 90% of them present only once. Healthy bone marrow donors made up the cohort. Donors showed nominal health when sampled, although they likely had unrecorded immune exposures. The chain recombines TRBV12-5 with TRBJ2-2, with D tentatively TRBD2 (5 bases). Sequenced: PBMCs. The clonotype was recovered from a human donor in good health. The CDR3 spells CASGLILALVDTGELFF. CDR3 coding DNA: TGTGCTAGTGGTTTGATTCTAGCCCTCGTGGACACCGGGGAGCTGTTTTTT.